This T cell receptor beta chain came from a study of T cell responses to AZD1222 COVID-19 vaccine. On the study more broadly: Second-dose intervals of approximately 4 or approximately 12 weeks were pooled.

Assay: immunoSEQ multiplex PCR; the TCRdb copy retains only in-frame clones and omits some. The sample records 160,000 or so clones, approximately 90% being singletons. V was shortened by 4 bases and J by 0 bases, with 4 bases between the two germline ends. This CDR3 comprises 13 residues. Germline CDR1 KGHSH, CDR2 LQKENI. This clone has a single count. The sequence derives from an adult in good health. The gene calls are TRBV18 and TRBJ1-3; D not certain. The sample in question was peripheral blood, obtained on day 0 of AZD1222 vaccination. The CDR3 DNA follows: TGTGCCAGCTCACAACCCTCTGGAAACACCATATATTTT. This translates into CASSQPSGNTIYF. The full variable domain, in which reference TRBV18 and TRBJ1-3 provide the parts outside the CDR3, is NAGVMQNPRHLVRRRGQEARLRCSPMKGHSHVYWYRQLPEEGLKFMVYLQKENIIDESGMPKERFSAEFPKEGPSILRIQQVVRGDSAAYFCASSQPSGNTIYFGEGSWLTVV.